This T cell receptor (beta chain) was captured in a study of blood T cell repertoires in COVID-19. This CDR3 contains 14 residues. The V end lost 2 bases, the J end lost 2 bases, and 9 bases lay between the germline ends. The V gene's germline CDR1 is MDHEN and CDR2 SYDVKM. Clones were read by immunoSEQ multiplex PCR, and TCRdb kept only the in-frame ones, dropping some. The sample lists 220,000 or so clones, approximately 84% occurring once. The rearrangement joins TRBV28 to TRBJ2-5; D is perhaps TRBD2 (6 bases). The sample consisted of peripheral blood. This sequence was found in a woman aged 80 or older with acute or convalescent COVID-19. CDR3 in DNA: TGTGCCAGCAGTTTACTTGGAGGGCAAGAGACCCAGTACTTC. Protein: CASSLLGGQETQYF.